This T cell receptor (beta chain) was recovered during a study of blood T cell repertoires in COVID-19. Losses at the gene ends were 6 bases for V and 4 bases for J; bases not matched to a gene: 8. Germline V gene data show CDR1 as SNHLY and CDR2 as FYNNEI. This CDR3 comprises 14 residues. The repertoire was sequenced with immunoSEQ multiplex PCR; TCRdb's copy has only in-frame clones and lacks some. The sample carries some 73,000 clones, 77% recorded once. Input material: peripheral blood. This sequence was found in a man aged 70 or older with COVID-19, enrolled during active disease. The rearrangement joins TRBV2 to TRBJ1-1; 7 positions match TRBD1. CDR3 protein: CASRATGNPTEAFF. CDR3 nucleotides: TGTGCCAGCAGGGCGACAGGGAATCCCACTGAAGCTTTCTTT. The full variable domain, its missing parts supplied by reference TRBV2 and TRBJ1-1, is EPEVTQTPSHQVTQMGQEVILRCVPISNHLYFYWYRQILGQKVEFLVSFYNNEISEKSEIFDDQFSVERPDGSNFTLKIRSTKLEDSAMYFCASRATGNPTEAFFGQGTRLTVV.